This is a list of T cell receptor beta chains from one sample in a study of T-cell memory formation after mild COVID-19. TCRdb reprocessed the 5' RACE reads with MiXCR, giving one entry per CDR3 protein. The table has approximately 100,000 distinct CDR3 sequences, around an eighth seen once. Source material: PBMCs or a T cell subset sorted from them (not recorded which). These receptors originate from an adult woman who had mild COVID-19 (a few samples of this study predate the infection). Cell type and time point are not known. Each CDR3 is given with its conserved first and last residue. The D gene is left open where the match is weak. Rows may omit the clone size; those that give it use once, few, many or a size class.

clone size: few; CDR3 length: 15; D gene: .; V gene: TRBV6-5; J gene: TRBJ1-5; CDR3 protein: CASSKQPGRNQPQHF; CDR3 DNA: TGTGCCAGCAGTAAGCAACCTGGGAGAAATCAGCCCCAGCATTTT
clone size: many; CDR3 length: 14; D gene: .; V gene: TRBV11-2; J gene: TRBJ2-1; CDR3 protein: CASSLIAIRDEQFF; CDR3 DNA: TGTGCCAGCAGCTTAATAGCTATTAGGGATGAGCAGTTCTTC
clone size: few; CDR3 length: 15; D gene: .; V gene: TRBV4-1; J gene: TRBJ2-7; CDR3 protein: CASSQEAGLSDEQYF; CDR3 DNA: TGCGCCAGCAGCCAAGAGGCAGGGTTGTCGGACGAGCAGTACTTC
clone size: .; CDR3 length: 13; D gene: .; V gene: TRBV6-6; J gene: TRBJ2-2; CDR3 protein: CASSYVGTGELFF; CDR3 DNA: TGTGCCAGCAGTTACGTGGGGACCGGGGAGCTGTTTTTT
clone size: few; CDR3 length: 15; D gene: TRBD2; V gene: TRBV13; J gene: TRBJ2-3; CDR3 protein: CASSLGLAGRNTQYF; CDR3 DNA: TGTGCCAGCAGCCTCGGACTAGCGGGGCGCAATACGCAGTATTTT
clone size: many; CDR3 length: 15; D gene: .; V gene: TRBV5-5; J gene: TRBJ2-7; CDR3 protein: CASSLFTGFAYEQYF; CDR3 DNA: TGTGCCAGCAGCTTGTTCACCGGGTTTGCCTACGAGCAGTACTTC
clone size: few; CDR3 length: 20; D gene: TRBD2; V gene: TRBV9; J gene: TRBJ2-1; CDR3 protein: CASSVPTVQLAGYDHNEQFF; CDR3 DNA: TGTGCCAGCAGCGTCCCCACTGTCCAACTAGCGGGCTACGATCACAATGAGCAGTTCTTC
clone size: .; CDR3 length: 14; D gene: .; V gene: TRBV7-9; J gene: TRBJ2-4; CDR3 protein: CASSLRGGKNIQYF; CDR3 DNA: TGTGCCAGCAGCCTACGCGGAGGCAAAAACATTCAGTACTTC
clone size: .; CDR3 length: 13; D gene: .; V gene: TRBV5-1; J gene: TRBJ2-7; CDR3 protein: CASSGGSGTEQYF; CDR3 DNA: TGCGCCAGCAGTGGGGGATCCGGAACCGAGCAGTACTTC
clone size: many; CDR3 length: 13; D gene: TRBD2; V gene: TRBV7-3; J gene: TRBJ2-7; CDR3 protein: CASSPGEGYEQYF; CDR3 DNA: TGTGCCAGCAGCCCCGGGGAGGGTTACGAGCAGTACTTC
clone size: .; CDR3 length: 16; D gene: TRBD2; V gene: TRBV14; J gene: TRBJ2-1; CDR3 protein: CASSQEGLAGYNEQFF; CDR3 DNA: TGTGCCAGCAGCCAAGAGGGACTAGCGGGGTACAATGAGCAGTTCTTC
clone size: few; CDR3 length: 16; D gene: .; V gene: TRBV12-3/TRBV12-4; J gene: TRBJ1-5; CDR3 protein: CASSPSGRSFNQPQHF; CDR3 DNA: TGTGCCAGCAGTCCATCCGGCCGTTCCTTCAATCAGCCCCAGCATTTT
clone size: few; CDR3 length: 13; D gene: .; V gene: TRBV10-3; J gene: TRBJ2-1; CDR3 protein: CAISDGLANEQFF; CDR3 DNA: TGTGCCATCAGTGACGGGCTAGCCAATGAGCAGTTCTTC
clone size: many; CDR3 length: 16; D gene: .; V gene: TRBV7-8; J gene: TRBJ2-4; CDR3 protein: CASSFSTSPAKNIQYF; CDR3 DNA: TGTGCCAGCAGCTTTTCGACGTCCCCAGCCAAAAACATTCAGTACTTC